Included here is one T cell receptor beta chain sequence, with context. These data are taken from a study of blood T cell repertoires in COVID-19. The CDR3 covers 16 residues. The trim removed 4 bases at V and 3 bases at J, leaving 9 bases unmatched. Per the germline V gene, CDR1 is LGHDT and CDR2 is YNNKEL (reference sequence). Original data processing: The assay estimated nucleated cells by amplifying reference gene primers. The data were produced by immunoSEQ multiplex PCR, yet TCRdb's version contains in-frame clones alone and is incomplete. The DNA gave D and trimming, while V, J and clone size come from that table. The table shows 55,000 to 85,000 clones, with around 84% occurring only once.

V and J are TRBV3-1 (or the pseudogene TRBV3-2) and TRBJ1-2; 9 positions agree with TRBD1. Sequences were obtained from peripheral blood. The sequence was collected from a woman in her sixties or seventies with acute or convalescent COVID-19. The CDR3 reads CASSRQGVGSHYGYTF. The DNA of the CDR3 is TGTGCCAGCAGCCGACAGGGGGTAGGGAGTCACTATGGCTACACCTTC.